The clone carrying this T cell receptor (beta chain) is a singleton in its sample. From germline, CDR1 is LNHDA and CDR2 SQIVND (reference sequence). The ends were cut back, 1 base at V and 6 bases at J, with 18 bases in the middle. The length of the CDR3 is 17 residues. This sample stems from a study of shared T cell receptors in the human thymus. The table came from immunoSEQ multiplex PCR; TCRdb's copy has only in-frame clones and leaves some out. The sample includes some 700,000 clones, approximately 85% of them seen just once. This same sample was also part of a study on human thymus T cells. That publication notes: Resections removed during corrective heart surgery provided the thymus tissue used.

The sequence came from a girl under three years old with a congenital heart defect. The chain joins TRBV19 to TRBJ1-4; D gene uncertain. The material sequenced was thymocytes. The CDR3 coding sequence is TGTGCCAGTAGTATAGGTAGAAGCCATATGACTTATGAAAAACTGTTTTTT. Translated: CASSIGRSHMTYEKLFF.